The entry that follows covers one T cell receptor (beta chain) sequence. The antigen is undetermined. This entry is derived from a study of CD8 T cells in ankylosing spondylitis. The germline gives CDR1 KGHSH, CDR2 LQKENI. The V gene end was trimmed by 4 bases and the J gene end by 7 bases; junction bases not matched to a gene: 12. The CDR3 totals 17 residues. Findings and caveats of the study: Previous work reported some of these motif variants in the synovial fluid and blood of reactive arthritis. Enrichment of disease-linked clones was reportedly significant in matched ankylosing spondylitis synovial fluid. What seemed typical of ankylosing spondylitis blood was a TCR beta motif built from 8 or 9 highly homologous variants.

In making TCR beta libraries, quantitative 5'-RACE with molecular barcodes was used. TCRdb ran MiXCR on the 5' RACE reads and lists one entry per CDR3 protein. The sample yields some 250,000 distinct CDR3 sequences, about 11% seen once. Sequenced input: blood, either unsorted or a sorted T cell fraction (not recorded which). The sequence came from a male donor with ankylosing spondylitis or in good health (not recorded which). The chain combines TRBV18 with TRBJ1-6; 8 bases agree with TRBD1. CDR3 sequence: CASSQSGQGIFNSPLHF. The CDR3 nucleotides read TGTGCCAGCTCACAATCCGGACAGGGTATCTTCAATTCACCCCTCCACTTT.